These T cell receptor beta chains were read from a single sample in a study of technical replicates of blood from several donors. Libraries were prepared by immunoSEQ multiplex PCR; TCRdb keeps only in-frame clonotypes and omits some of them. The sample carries about 88,000 clones, just under 95% recorded once. The sample consisted of T cells isolated from PBMCs. The receptors originated from a human donor in good health. CDR3s include the opening cysteine and the closing phenylalanine or tryptophan. D genes are given only for firm matches. Clone size is not always given. Where it is, it says once, few, many or a class for expanded clones.

TRBJ1-1 TRBV7-9 once TRBD1 TGTGCCAGCAGTCCAAGGGACAGGGGGCGGAGCACTGAAGCTTTCTTT CASSPRDRGRSTEAFF
TRBJ2-7 TRBV27 NA NA TGTGCCAGCAGTTTAGGCACTCCCGCAGGGCTGGTTAGATACGAGCAGTACTTC CASSLGTPAGLVRYEQYF
TRBJ2-2 TRBV28 NA NA TGTGCCAGCAGTTTACGAACTTTTAACACCGGGGAGCTGTTTTTT CASSLRTFNTGELFF
TRBJ2-4 TRBV5-1 NA TRBD2 TGCGCCAGCAGGAGGGAGGGCGGACGGCAGACGAAAGTCAAAAACATTCAGTACTTC CASRREGGRQTKVKNIQYF
TRBJ2-7 TRBV7-2 NA TRBD1 TGTGCCAGCAGCTTGGACAGGGACCTCTACGAGCAGTACTTC CASSLDRDLYEQYF
TRBJ1-4 TRBV18 NA TRBD1 TGTGCCAGCTCACTATACCCGACAGGGAGAAATGAAAAACTGTTTTTT CASSLYPTGRNEKLFF
TRBJ1-1 TRBV12-5 once TRBD1 TGTGCTAGTGGCGGGACAGGGACCGCTTTCTTT CASGGTGTAFF
TRBJ2-7 TRBV4-2 NA TRBD2 TGTGCCAGCAGCCAAGTTCTAGCGGAATACGAGCAGTACTTC CASSQVLAEYEQYF
TRBJ2-3 TRBV6-1 NA NA TGTGCCAGCAGTCAGCGCGCCCACACAGATACGCAGTATTTT CASSQRAHTDTQYF
TRBJ1-5 TRBV2 NA NA TGTGCCAGCAGCGCGGAGTGGGGGCTTGAGGGAGGCAATCAGCCCCAGCATTTT CASSAEWGLEGGNQPQHF
TRBJ1-6 TRBV25-1 NA NA TGTGCCAGCAGTGGCGGGGTGACGGACGATAATTCACCCCTCCACTTT CASSGGVTDDNSPLHF
TRBJ1-1 TRBV19 once TRBD1 TGTGCCAGTATGGGACAGGGGGCAACTGAAGCTTTCTTT CASMGQGATEAFF
TRBJ2-7 TRBV6-1 once TRBD2 TGTGCCAGCAGTGAATACGGGAGGGACGGAGACGAGCAGTACTTC CASSEYGRDGDEQYF
TRBJ2-2 TRBV14 NA TRBD2 TGTGCCAGCAGCCAAGTAGGTGGTGTAGCGGGATTAAACACCGGGGAGCTGTTTTTT CASSQVGGVAGLNTGELFF
TRBJ2-2 TRBV29-1 NA NA TGCAGCGTTATAGTAGTTGCCGGGGAGCTGTTTTTT CSVIVVAGELFF
TRBJ2-5 TRBV10-3 NA TRBD2 TGTGCCATCAGTGAGTCGAGAGCGGGAGGAGTTAGGGATGGAGCAGAGACCCAGTACTTC CAISESRAGGVRDGAETQYF
TRBJ2-3 TRBV27 NA NA TGTGCCAGCAGTAAGGGACTCCGAGATACGCAGTATTTT CASSKGLRDTQYF
TRBJ2-1 TRBV5-4 once TRBD2 TGTGCCAGCAGCTTCTACAGCGGGAGTGGCTACAATGAGCAGTTCTTC CASSFYSGSGYNEQFF
TRBJ1-1 TRBV2 NA TRBD1 TGTGCCAGCAGTGATCTCAGGGGGGACACTGAAGCTTTCTTT CASSDLRGDTEAFF
TRBJ1-2 TRBV28 once NA TGTGCCAGCAGTCACAGCCTCTATGGCTACACCTTC CASSHSLYGYTF
TRBJ2-4 TRBV28 NA NA TGTGCCAGCAACTATGCAGCGGTAAACATTCAGTACTTC CASNYAAVNIQYF
TRBJ2-1 TRBV10-1 NA TRBD2 TGCGCCAGCAGTGAGTCCCTTGTAATAGCGGGAGCGGGTGAGCAGTTCTTC CASSESLVIAGAGEQFF
TRBJ2-1 TRBV11-3 NA TRBD2 TGTGCCAGCAGCCCCGAAGGCGGGCGGGAGTTTTACAATGAGCAGTTCTTC CASSPEGGREFYNEQFF
TRBJ1-2 TRBV5-4 NA TRBD1 TGTGCCAGCAGCTTACAGGGGAACAACTATGGCTACACCTTC CASSLQGNNYGYTF
TRBJ1-1 TRBV4-1 NA NA TGCGCCAGCAGCCAAGAAGGGGAGGGGACCCCTGAAGCTTTCTTT CASSQEGEGTPEAFF
TRBJ2-7 TRBV9 NA NA TGTGCCAGCAGCTCCGGGGTAGGAATTCCTGAGAGTCCCTCCTACGAGCAGTACTTC CASSSGVGIPESPSYEQYF
TRBJ2-3 TRBV14 NA NA TGTGCCAGCAGCCTATCGAGGACAGATACGCAGTATTTT CASSLSRTDTQYF
TRBJ2-2 TRBV11-2 NA TRBD2 TGTGCCAGCAGCTCCCGCGGGAGGGCCTACACCGGGGAGCTGTTTTTT CASSSRGRAYTGELFF
TRBJ2-2 TRBV2 NA TRBD1 TGTGCCAGCAGGACGACAGGGGGAACCGGGGAGCTGTTTTTT CASRTTGGTGELFF
TRBJ1-2 TRBV5-1 NA NA TGCGCCAGCAGCTTGGCCGGGTTTCGGGACTCCTACGGGCATGGCTACACCTTC CASSLAGFRDSYGHGYTF
TRBJ2-7 TRBV9 NA TRBD1 TGTGCCAGCAGCCTCAACCGGGACAGGGTGGCCTACGAGCAGTACTTC CASSLNRDRVAYEQYF
TRBJ2-1 TRBV4-1 NA TRBD1 TGCGCCAGCAGCCCGACAGGGGAGTACAATGAGCAGTTCTTC CASSPTGEYNEQFF
TRBJ2-2 TRBV11-2 NA NA TGTGCCAGCAGCCCCGTGGGCTCTGACGGGGAGCTGTTTTTT CASSPVGSDGELFF
TRBJ2-2 TRBV29-1 NA TRBD1 TGCAGCGTCAACCAGGGGGCGGGTACCGGGGAGCTGTTTTTT CSVNQGAGTGELFF
TRBJ1-1 TRBV14 NA NA TGTGCCAGCAGCCAAGTCCGGGCGGGTGAAGCTTTCTTT CASSQVRAGEAFF
TRBJ2-1 TRBV2 NA TRBD2 TGTGCCAGCAGTCGAGGGGTAGCGGGAGGTTACAATGAGCAGTTCTTC CASSRGVAGGYNEQFF
TRBJ2-7 TRBV6-5 NA TRBD1 TGTGCCAGCAGTAGGACAGGGACCGAGCAGTACTTC CASSRTGTEQYF
TRBJ2-3 TRBV29-1 NA NA TGCAGCGTTGAAGATGGGCTGGGTGGTACGCAGTATTTT CSVEDGLGGTQYF
TRBJ2-6 TRBV4-2 NA NA TGTGCCAGCAGCCCATGGTCAGAGGCCAACGTCCTGACTTTC CASSPWSEANVLTF
TRBJ2-3 TRBV15 NA NA TGTGCCACCAGCAGAGTGACTAGCACAGATACGCAGTATTTT CATSRVTSTDTQYF
TRBJ1-6 TRBV5-1 NA NA TGCGCCAGCAGCATCTCAGGTGCTAATTCACCCCTCCACTTT CASSISGANSPLHF
TRBJ1-5 TRBV7-9 NA NA TGTGCCAGCCAGGGGACATTTAATCAGCCCCAGCATTTT CASQGTFNQPQHF
TRBJ1-6 TRBV7-9 NA TRBD1 TGTGCCAGCAGCTTACTCGGGGCAGGGGGAGTTAATTCACCCCTCCACTTT CASSLLGAGGVNSPLHF
TRBJ1-5 TRBV20-1 NA NA TGCAGTGCTAAGGGGGGGGACGACCAGCATTTT CSAKGGDDQHF
TRBJ1-3 TRBV7-9 NA NA TGTGCCAGCAGCTTAGATGTGGGCCCTCGAAACACCATATATTTT CASSLDVGPRNTIYF
TRBJ2-7 TRBV12-5 few TRBD1 TGTGCTAGTGGCCTTGGACAGGGGGTCAACGAGCAGTACTTC CASGLGQGVNEQYF
TRBJ2-5 TRBV2 NA TRBD1 TGTGCCAGCAGTCGATCCGGGACAGGGACGGGAGAGACCCAGTACTTC CASSRSGTGTGETQYF
TRBJ2-1 TRBV9 NA TRBD2 TGTGCCAGCAGCGTGAGCGGGGGGGCCTTAGATGAGCAGTTCTTC CASSVSGGALDEQFF
TRBJ2-7 TRBV18 NA TRBD1 TGTGCCAGCTCACGAGAACAGGGGTCTGTCTACGAGCAGTACTTC CASSREQGSVYEQYF
TRBJ1-4 TRBV2 NA NA TGTGCCAGCAGGGCAAACAGTGGCCCCAATGAAAAACTGTTTTTT CASRANSGPNEKLFF
TRBJ2-7 TRBV4-1 NA TRBD2 TGCGCCAGCAGCCAAGGACTAGCGGGGGTTTTCGCCTACGAGCAGTACTTC CASSQGLAGVFAYEQYF
TRBJ1-4 TRBV28 NA NA TGTGCCAGCAGTTTACAGGGCGTTAATGAAAAACTGTTTTTT CASSLQGVNEKLFF
TRBJ2-1 TRBV27 NA TRBD2 TGTGCCAGCAACGTCTTCGGGGGGAGTTCCTCACTTCACCCCTACAATGAGCAGTTCTTC CASNVFGGSSSLHPYNEQFF
TRBJ1-2 TRBV20-1 NA TRBD1 TGCAGTGCTAGAGGGGGACAGGGCTACACCTTC CSARGGQGYTF
TRBJ1-1 TRBV6-1 NA NA TGTGCCACCATGATGGGGGGGGCTGAAGCTTTCTTT CATMMGGAEAFF
TRBJ1-1 TRBV29-1 NA NA TGCAGCGCTTGCGTTTTCCTTAACACTGAAGCTTTCTTT CSACVFLNTEAFF
TRBJ1-6 TRBV4-1 NA TRBD1 TGCGCCAGCAGCCAATGGGACAGGAATTCACCCCTCCACTTT CASSQWDRNSPLHF